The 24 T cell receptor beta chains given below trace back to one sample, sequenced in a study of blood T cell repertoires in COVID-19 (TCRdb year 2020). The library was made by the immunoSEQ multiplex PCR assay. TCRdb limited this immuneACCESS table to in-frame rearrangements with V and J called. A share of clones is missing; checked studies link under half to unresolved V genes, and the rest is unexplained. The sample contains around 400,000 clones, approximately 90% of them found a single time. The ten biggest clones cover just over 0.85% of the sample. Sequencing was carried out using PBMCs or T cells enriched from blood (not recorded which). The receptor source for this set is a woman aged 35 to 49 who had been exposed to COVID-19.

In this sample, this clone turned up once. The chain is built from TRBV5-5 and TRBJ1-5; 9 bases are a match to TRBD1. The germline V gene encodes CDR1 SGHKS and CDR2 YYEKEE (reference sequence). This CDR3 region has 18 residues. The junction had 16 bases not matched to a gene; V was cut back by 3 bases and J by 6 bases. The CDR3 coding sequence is TGTGCCAGCAGCTGTCACAGGGGGCGAGAATCGCCAGTTCAGCCCCAGCATTTT. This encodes CASSCHRGRESPVQPQHF.

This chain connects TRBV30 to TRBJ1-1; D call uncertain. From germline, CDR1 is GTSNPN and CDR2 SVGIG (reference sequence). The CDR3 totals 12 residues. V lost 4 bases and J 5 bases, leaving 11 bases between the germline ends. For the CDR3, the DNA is TGTGCCTGGACCCAGGCTGAGACTGAAGCTTTCTTT. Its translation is CAWTQAETEAFF. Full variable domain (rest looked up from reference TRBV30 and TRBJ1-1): SQTIHQWPATLVQPVGSPLSLECTVEGTSNPNLYWYRQAAGRGLQLLFYSVGIGQISSEVPQNLSASRPQDRQFILSSKKLLLSDSGFYLCAWTQAETEAFFGQGTRLTVV.

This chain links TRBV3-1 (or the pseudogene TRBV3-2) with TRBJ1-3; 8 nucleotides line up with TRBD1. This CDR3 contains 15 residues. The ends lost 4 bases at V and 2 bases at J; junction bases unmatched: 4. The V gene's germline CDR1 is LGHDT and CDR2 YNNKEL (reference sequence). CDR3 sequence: CASSPDRVAGNTIYF. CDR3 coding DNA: TGTGCCAGCAGCCCGGACAGGGTGGCTGGAAACACCATATATTTT.

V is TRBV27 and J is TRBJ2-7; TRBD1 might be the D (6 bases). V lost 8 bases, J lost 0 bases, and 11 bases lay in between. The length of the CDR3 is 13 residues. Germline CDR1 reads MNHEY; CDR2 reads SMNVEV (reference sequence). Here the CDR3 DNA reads TGTGCCAGCCAAGACAGGTTCTCCTACGAGCAGTACTTC. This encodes CASQDRFSYEQYF.

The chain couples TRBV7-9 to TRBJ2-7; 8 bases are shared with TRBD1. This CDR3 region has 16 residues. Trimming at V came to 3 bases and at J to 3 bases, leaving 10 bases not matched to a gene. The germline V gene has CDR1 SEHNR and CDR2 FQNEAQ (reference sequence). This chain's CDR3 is CASSFIRGQDVYEQYF. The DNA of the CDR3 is TGTGCCAGCAGCTTTATAAGGGGACAGGACGTCTACGAGCAGTACTTC.

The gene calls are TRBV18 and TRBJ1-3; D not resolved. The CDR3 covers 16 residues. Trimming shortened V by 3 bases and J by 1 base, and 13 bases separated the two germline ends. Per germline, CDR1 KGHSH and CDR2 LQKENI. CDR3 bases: TGTGCCAGCTCACCCATGATGACTCAATCTGGAAACACCATATATTTT. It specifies CASSPMMTQSGNTIYF.

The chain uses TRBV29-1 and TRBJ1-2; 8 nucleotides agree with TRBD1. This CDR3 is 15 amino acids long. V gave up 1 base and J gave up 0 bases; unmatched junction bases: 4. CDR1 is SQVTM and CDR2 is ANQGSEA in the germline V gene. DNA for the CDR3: TGCAGCGTTGAAGGGACAGGGTCGGCTAACTATGGCTACACCTTC. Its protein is CSVEGTGSANYGYTF.

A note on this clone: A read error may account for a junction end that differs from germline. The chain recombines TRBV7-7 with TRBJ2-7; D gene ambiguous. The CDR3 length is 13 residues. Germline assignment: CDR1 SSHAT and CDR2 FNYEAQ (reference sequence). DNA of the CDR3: TGTGCTAGCAGCTTTTCGACTGGCTACGAGCAGTACTTC. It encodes CASSFSTGYEQYF.

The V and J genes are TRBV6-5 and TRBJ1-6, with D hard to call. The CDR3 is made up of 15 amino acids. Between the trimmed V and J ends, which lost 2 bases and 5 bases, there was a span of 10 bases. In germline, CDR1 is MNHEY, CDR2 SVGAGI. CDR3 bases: TGTGCCAGCAGTTACGCCGCGTTGGATAATTCACCCCTCCACTTT. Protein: CASSYAALDNSPLHF.

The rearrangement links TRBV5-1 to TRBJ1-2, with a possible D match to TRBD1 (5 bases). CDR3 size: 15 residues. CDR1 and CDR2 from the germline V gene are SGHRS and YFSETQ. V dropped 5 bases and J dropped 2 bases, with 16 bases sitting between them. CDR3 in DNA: TGCGCCAGCAGATCCCAACCCGCAGGGAACTATGGCTACACCTTC. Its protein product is CASRSQPAGNYGYTF.

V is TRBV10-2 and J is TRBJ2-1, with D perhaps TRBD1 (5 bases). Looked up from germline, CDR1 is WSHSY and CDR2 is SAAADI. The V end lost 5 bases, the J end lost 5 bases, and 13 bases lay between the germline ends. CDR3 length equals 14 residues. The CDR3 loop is CASSPLGANNEQFF. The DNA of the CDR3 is TGCGCCAGCAGTCCCTTAGGGGCGAACAATGAGCAGTTCTTC.

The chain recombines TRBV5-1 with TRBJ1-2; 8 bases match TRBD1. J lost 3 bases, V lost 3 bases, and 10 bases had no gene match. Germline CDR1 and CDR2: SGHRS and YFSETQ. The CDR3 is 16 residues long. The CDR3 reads CASSSGTGSGYYGYTF. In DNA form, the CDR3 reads TGCGCCAGCAGCTCCGGGACAGGCTCGGGGTACTATGGCTACACCTTC.

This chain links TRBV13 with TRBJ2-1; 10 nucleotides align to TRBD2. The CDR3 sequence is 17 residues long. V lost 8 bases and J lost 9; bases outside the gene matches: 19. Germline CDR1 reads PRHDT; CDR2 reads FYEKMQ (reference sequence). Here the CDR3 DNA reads TGTGCCAGCTCCCCTACGCGACTAGCGGGTAGTACAGGTGAGCAGTTCTTC. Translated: CASSPTRLAGSTGEQFF. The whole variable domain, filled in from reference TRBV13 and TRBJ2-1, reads AAGVIQSPRHLIKEKRETATLKCYPIPRHDTVYWYQQGPGQDPQFLISFYEKMQSDKGSIPDRFSAQQFSDYHSELNMSSLELGDSALYFCASSPTRLAGSTGEQFFGPGTRLTVL.

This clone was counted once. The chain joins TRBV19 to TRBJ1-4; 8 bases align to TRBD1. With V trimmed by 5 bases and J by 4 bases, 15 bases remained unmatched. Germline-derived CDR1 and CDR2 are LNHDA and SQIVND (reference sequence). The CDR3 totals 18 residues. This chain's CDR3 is CASSSTLGSGTGNEKLFF. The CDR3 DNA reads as TGTGCCAGTAGTTCTACTCTGGGAAGCGGGACAGGTAATGAAAAACTGTTTTTT.

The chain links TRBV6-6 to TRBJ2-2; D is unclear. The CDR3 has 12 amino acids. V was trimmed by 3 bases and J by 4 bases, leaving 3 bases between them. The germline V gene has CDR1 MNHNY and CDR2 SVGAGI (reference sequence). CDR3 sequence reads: CASSYSTGELFF. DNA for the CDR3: TGTGCCAGCAGTTATAGCACCGGGGAGCTGTTTTTT.

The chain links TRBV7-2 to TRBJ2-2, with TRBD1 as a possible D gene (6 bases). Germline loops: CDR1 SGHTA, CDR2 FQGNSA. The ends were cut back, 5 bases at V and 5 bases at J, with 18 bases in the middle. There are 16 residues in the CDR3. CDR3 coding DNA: TGTGCCAGCAGCCGTGGACAGTTGAGGTTGACCGGGGAGCTGTTTTTT. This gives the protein CASSRGQLRLTGELFF. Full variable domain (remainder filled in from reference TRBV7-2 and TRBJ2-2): GAGVSQSPSNKVTEKGKDVELRCDPISGHTALYWYRQSLGQGLEFLIYFQGNSAPDKSGLPSDRFSAERTGGSVSTLTIQRTQQEDSAVYLCASSRGQLRLTGELFFGEGSRLTVL.

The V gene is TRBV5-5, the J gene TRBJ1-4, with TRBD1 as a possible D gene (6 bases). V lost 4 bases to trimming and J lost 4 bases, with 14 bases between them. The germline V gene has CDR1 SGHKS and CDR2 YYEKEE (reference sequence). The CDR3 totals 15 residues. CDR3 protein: CASSLRAGVNEKLFF. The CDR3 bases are TGTGCCAGCAGCCTCAGGGCAGGGGTTAATGAAAAACTGTTTTTT.

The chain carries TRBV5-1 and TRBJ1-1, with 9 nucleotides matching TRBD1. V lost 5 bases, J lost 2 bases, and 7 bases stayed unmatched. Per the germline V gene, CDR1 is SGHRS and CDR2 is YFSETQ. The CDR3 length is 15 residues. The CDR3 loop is CASRMAGQGNTEAFF. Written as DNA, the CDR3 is TGCGCCAGCAGAATGGCGGGACAGGGAAACACTGAAGCTTTCTTT.

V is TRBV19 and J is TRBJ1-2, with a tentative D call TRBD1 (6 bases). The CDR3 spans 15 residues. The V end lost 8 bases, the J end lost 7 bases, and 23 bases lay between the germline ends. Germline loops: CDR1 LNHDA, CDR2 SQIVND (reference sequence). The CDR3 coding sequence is TGTGCCAGTCTCAATCCGGGACAACTATATGGTGGCTACACCTTC. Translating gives CASLNPGQLYGGYTF.

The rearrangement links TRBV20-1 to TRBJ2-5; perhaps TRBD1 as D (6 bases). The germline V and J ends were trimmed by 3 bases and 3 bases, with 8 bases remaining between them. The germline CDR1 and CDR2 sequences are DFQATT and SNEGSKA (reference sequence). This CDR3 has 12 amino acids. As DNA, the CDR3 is TGCAGTGCTAGTGGACAGAAAGAGACCCAGTACTTC. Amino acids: CSASGQKETQYF.

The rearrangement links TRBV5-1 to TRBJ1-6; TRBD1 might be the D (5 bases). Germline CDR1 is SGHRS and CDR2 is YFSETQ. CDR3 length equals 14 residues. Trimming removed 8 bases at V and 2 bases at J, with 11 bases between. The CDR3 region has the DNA TGCGCCAGTGCGGGGGGAACCTATAATTCACCCCTCCACTTT. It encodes CASAGGTYNSPLHF. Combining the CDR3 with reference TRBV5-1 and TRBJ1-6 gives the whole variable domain KAGVTQTPRYLIKTRGQQVTLSCSPISGHRSVSWYQQTPGQGLQFLFEYFSETQRNKGNFPGRFSGRQFSNSRSEMNVSTLELGDSALYLCASAGGTYNSPLHFGNGTRLTVT.

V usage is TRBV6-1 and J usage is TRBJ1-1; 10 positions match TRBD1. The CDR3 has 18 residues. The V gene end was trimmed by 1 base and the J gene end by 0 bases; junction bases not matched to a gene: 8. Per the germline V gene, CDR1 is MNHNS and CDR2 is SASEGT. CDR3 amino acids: CASSEDPRDRGLNTEAFF. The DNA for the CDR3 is TGTGCCAGCAGTGAAGACCCCCGGGACAGGGGATTGAACACTGAAGCTTTCTTT.

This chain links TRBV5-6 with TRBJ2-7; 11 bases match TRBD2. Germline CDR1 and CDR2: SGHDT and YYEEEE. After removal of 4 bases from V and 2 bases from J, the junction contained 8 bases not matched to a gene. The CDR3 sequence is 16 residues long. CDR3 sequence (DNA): TGTGCCAGCAGCAGGACCGGGACTAGCGGTACCTACGAGCAGTACTTC. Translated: CASSRTGTSGTYEQYF.

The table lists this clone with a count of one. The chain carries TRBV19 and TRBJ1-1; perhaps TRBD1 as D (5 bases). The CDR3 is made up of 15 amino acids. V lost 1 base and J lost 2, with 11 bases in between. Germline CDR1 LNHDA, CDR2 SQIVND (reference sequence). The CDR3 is CASSIVDSRNTEAFF. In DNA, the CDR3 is TGTGCCAGTAGTATAGTTGACAGTCGCAACACTGAAGCTTTCTTT.